These 20 T cell receptor beta chains were all obtained from the same sample, sequenced in a study of blood T cell repertoires in COVID-19. The repertoire was sequenced with immunoSEQ multiplex PCR; TCRdb's copy has only in-frame clones and lacks some. The sample yields around 700,000 clones, 85% to 90% seen once. Sequencing was carried out using peripheral blood. The receptor source for this set is a woman under 30 with acute or convalescent COVID-19.

J is TRBJ1-2 and V is TRBV6-4; 8 bases match TRBD1. Germline CDR1 and CDR2: MRHNA and SNTAGT. The CDR3 sequence is 14 residues long. V lost 4 bases and J lost 7; bases outside the gene matches: 8. As DNA, the CDR3 is TGTGCCAGCAGTGCCTCAACAGGGGGAGGTGGCTACACCTTC. Its protein product is CASSASTGGGGYTF.

The genes are TRBV24-1 and TRBJ1-2; 10 nucleotides line up with TRBD1. The CDR3 has 14 residues. Germline CDR1 and CDR2: KGHDR and SFDVKD. J was trimmed by 8 bases and V by 3 bases; bases with no gene match: 5. The CDR3 DNA follows: TGTGCCACCAGTGATGAGGACAGGGGGAGAGGCTACACCTTC. Encoded protein: CATSDEDRGRGYTF.

V and J are TRBV5-6 and TRBJ1-1; D gene ambiguous. The V and J ends lost 2 bases and 1 base respectively, with 9 bases between them. CDR1 is SGHDT and CDR2 is YYEEEE in the germline V gene. The CDR3 has 14 residues. The CDR3: CASSLPTGNTEAFF. CDR3 DNA: TGTGCCAGCAGCTTACCCACGGGGAACACTGAAGCTTTCTTT.

The V and J genes are TRBV18 and TRBJ2-7; TRBD1 agrees at 9 bases. From germline, CDR1 is KGHSH and CDR2 LQKENI. The CDR3 length is 16 residues. With 3 bases clipped from V and 6 bases from J, the junction kept 12 bases outside the gene matches. This CDR3 is CASSPPDRGSAAEQYF. In DNA form, the CDR3 reads TGTGCCAGCTCACCTCCGGACAGGGGCTCCGCGGCCGAGCAGTACTTC.

The chain has TRBV29-1 and TRBJ2-3; 7 bases are a match to TRBD1. The CDR3 is made up of 13 amino acids. The J segment lost 2 bases and the V segment lost 7 bases, leaving 6 bases of the junction unmatched. The germline gives CDR1 SQVTM, CDR2 ANQGSEA. For the CDR3, the DNA is TGCAGCGGGGACGGACAGGTCACAGATACGCAGTATTTT. Translation: CSGDGQVTDTQYF.

The chain couples TRBV5-1 to TRBJ1-1; D call uncertain. Trimming left V 4 bases short and J 11 bases short, with 12 bases between. The V gene's germline CDR1 is SGHRS and CDR2 YFSETQ. The CDR3 runs to 11 residues. The CDR3 nucleotides read TGCGCCAGCAGCGGTCCGGGTGACGCTTTCTTT. Residues: CASSGPGDAFF.

The CDR3 sequence: CASSLGSGYGYTF. The CDR3 nucleotides read TGTGCCAGCAGCTTAGGTTCAGGCTATGGCTACACCTTC. This rearrangement joins TRBV7-2 to TRBJ1-2; D unclear. CDR3 length: 13 residues. The germline gives CDR1 SGHTA, CDR2 FQGNSA. V gave up 1 base and J gave up 4 bases, with 7 bases separating them.

The chain carries TRBV5-6 and TRBJ1-2; no clear D. Trimming shortened V by 4 bases and J by 1 base, and 17 bases separated the two germline ends. This CDR3 comprises 16 residues. Germline V gene lookup returns CDR1 SGHDT and CDR2 YYEEEE. DNA for the CDR3: TGTGCCAGCAGCCCATTGGGAGGGCCCCTTAACTATGGCTACACCTTC. Amino acid sequence: CASSPLGGPLNYGYTF.

The chain joins TRBV3-1 (or the pseudogene TRBV3-2) to TRBJ2-7; 8 bases line up with TRBD1. Unmatched junction bases numbered 6, after V lost 1 base and J lost 1 base. The CDR3 contains 16 residues. Germline CDR1 reads LGHDT; CDR2 reads YNNKEL (reference sequence). This CDR3 reads CASSQGQGLKSYEQYF. The CDR3 nucleotides are TGTGCCAGCAGCCAAGGACAGGGGCTAAAATCCTACGAGCAGTACTTC.

V usage is TRBV6-2 or TRBV6-3 and J usage is TRBJ1-5; a possible D gene is TRBD1 (6 bases). Deletions cut 2 bases from V and 7 bases from J, with 15 bases between. The CDR3 is made up of 15 amino acids. Germline V gene sequence: CDR1 MNHEY, CDR2 SVGEGT. The CDR3 loop is CASSYTGTFAQPQHF. Written as DNA, the CDR3 is TGTGCCAGCAGTTACACCGGGACATTCGCACAGCCCCAGCATTTT.

The chain carries TRBV14 and TRBJ2-7, with 8 bases lining up with TRBD1. The V gene's germline CDR1 is SGHDN and CDR2 FVKESK. With 1 base clipped from V and 1 base from J, the junction kept 6 bases outside the gene matches. This CDR3 is 16 amino acids long. The CDR3 loop reads CASSQGWYRGSYEQYF. The CDR3 DNA sequence: TGTGCCAGCAGCCAAGGTTGGTACAGGGGGTCCTACGAGCAGTACTTC.

The chain combines TRBV19 with TRBJ1-5; 10 nucleotides match TRBD1. V shed 5 bases, J shed 5 bases, and the junction held 9 bases outside the gene matches. Germline V CDR1 and CDR2: LNHDA, SQIVND (reference sequence). CDR3 length: 16 residues. CDR3 loop: CASSPGRDRGDQPQHF. CDR3 DNA sequence: TGTGCCAGTAGTCCCGGGAGGGACAGGGGCGATCAGCCCCAGCATTTT.

This clone was detected a few times. The chain combines TRBV4-1 with TRBJ2-5; D not resolved. The CDR3 is made up of 13 amino acids. Germline-derived CDR1 and CDR2 are MGHRA and YSYEKL. V lost 0 bases to trimming and J lost 5 bases, with 7 bases between them. This CDR3 is CASSQDISETQYF. CDR3 nucleotides: TGCGCCAGCAGCCAAGATATATCGGAGACCCAGTACTTC.

This sequence joins TRBV5-1 and TRBJ1-5; D unclear. V lost 0 bases and J 7 bases, leaving 11 bases between the germline ends. The CDR3 runs to 14 residues. Germline lookup yields CDR1 SGHRS and CDR2 YFSETQ. Written as DNA, the CDR3 is TGCGCCAGCAGCTTGGGAGGTCCGAAACAGCCCCAGCATTTT. Translation: CASSLGGPKQPQHF. The full variable domain, its missing parts supplied by reference TRBV5-1 and TRBJ1-5, is KAGVTQTPRYLIKTRGQQVTLSCSPISGHRSVSWYQQTPGQGLQFLFEYFSETQRNKGNFPGRFSGRQFSNSRSEMNVSTLELGDSALYLCASSLGGPKQPQHFGDGTRLSIL.

This chain connects TRBV29-1 to TRBJ2-7; the match to TRBD1 covers 9 bases. V was pared by 8 bases and J by 5 bases, with 10 bases of the junction left unmatched. Per the germline V gene, CDR1 is SQVTM and CDR2 is ANQGSEA. The CDR3 totals 13 residues. CDR3 DNA: TGCAGCACCTCCGGGACAGGGAAGGACGAGCAGTACTTC. Translation gives CSTSGTGKDEQYF.

V usage is TRBV2 and J usage is TRBJ1-1, with D unclear. The CDR3 loop spans 14 amino acids. From germline, CDR1 is SNHLY and CDR2 FYNNEI. Trimming left V 4 bases short and J 0 bases short, with 9 bases between. The CDR3 region is CASSVRGLNTEAFF. The CDR3, as DNA: TGTGCCAGCAGTGTGAGAGGATTGAACACTGAAGCTTTCTTT.

The chain combines TRBV4-3 with TRBJ2-7; D might be TRBD2 (7 bases). The germline V gene encodes CDR1 LGHNA and CDR2 YSLEER. Trimming removed 0 bases at V and 7 bases at J, with 16 bases between. The CDR3 contains 15 residues. CDR3 sequence reads: CASSQDGGGGGEQYF. For the CDR3, the DNA is TGCGCCAGCAGCCAAGATGGGGGAGGGGGAGGGGAGCAGTACTTC.

The chain couples TRBV12-5 to TRBJ1-6; D is possibly TRBD1 (6 bases). The germline V gene encodes CDR1 LGHNT and CDR2 FRNRAP. The V and J ends lost 6 bases and 8 bases respectively, with 17 bases between them. This CDR3 has 15 amino acids. Here the CDR3 DNA reads TGTGCTAGTGGGCCTCCACAGGGTTGGGATTCACCCCTCCACTTT. This sequence encodes CASGPPQGWDSPLHF.

V and J are TRBV7-2 and TRBJ1-2; 8 nucleotides line up with TRBD1. Germline CDR1 SGHTA, CDR2 FQGNSA. V lost 0 bases, J lost 0 bases, and 0 bases stayed unmatched. This CDR3 contains 15 residues. DNA for the CDR3: TGTGCCAGCAGCTTAGCACAGGGGGCTAACTATGGCTACACCTTC. It is translated as CASSLAQGANYGYTF.

This chain uses TRBV24-1 with TRBJ2-1, with a possible D match to TRBD2 (6 bases). Germline-derived CDR1 and CDR2 are KGHDR and SFDVKD. With 5 bases removed from V and 10 bases from J, the gap between germline ends came to 11 bases. The CDR3 has 12 amino acids. CDR3 region: CATSAAGSEQFF. CDR3 DNA: TGTGCCACCAGTGCGGCGGGGAGCGAGCAGTTCTTC.